This TCR beta chain is drawn from a study of identical twins. V dropped 2 bases and J dropped 0 bases, with 3 bases sitting between them. The CDR3 sequence is 13 residues long. Per germline, CDR1 MNHEY and CDR2 SVGEGT. TCRdb processed the 5' RACE reads anew with MiXCR; each CDR3 protein has one entry. The sample contains roughly 250,000 distinct CDR3 sequences, 5.5% to 7% of which appear only once. This sample also belongs to another study, concerning yellow fever vaccine responses in identical twins.

Sequencing was done on a sample of memory (CD45RO+) T cells sorted from blood. The sequence was collected from a woman between 18 and 29 years old in good health. This sequence joins TRBV6-2 or TRBV6-3 and TRBJ2-3, with D uncertain. The CDR3 loop reads CASSYTSTDTQYF. In DNA form, the CDR3 reads TGTGCCAGCAGTTACACTAGCACAGATACGCAGTATTTT.